Included here is one TCR beta chain sequence, with context. Its antigen remains unidentified. Per-base qualities were not stored, and no clone one base away is much larger. These data originate in a study of blood T cell repertoires in COVID-19 (TCRdb year 2020). Background for the entire study: Samples from collaborators originated in the United States, Italy and Spain and spanned both the acute and convalescent phases of COVID-19. The sample metadata nearly always contained a de-identified subject ID, COVID-19 status, age in years and sex. Where available, HLA class I and class II types were obtained from metadata supplied by the sample provider rather than from assay-based typing. The material from the prospective study consisted of cDNA or gDNA derived from T cells, B-cell-depleted T cells, or PBMCs. Samples came from the ongoing ImmuneRACE study (first 160 participants) plus 1,254 subjects from 6 global collaborators. The dataset comprised deeply sampled blood TCRbeta repertoires from subjects exposed to, actively infected with, or recovered from COVID-19. The repertoires were made available in a free public database intended to serve as a resource for research on the immune response to SARS-CoV-2. Findings and caveats that apply to the study as a whole: Clinical and demographic metadata were provided uncurated, with the amount varying by source and participant.

Germline trimming amounts to 4 bases on V and 4 bases on J, with 7 as the count of junction bases outside the gene matches. From a lookup of the germline V gene, CDR1 and CDR2 are SGHRS and YFSETQ. From the cysteine up to the phenylalanine, the CDR3 has a length of 14 residues. Only the CDR3 DNA stays, 42 bases, in frame from base 1. TCRbeta CDR3 regions were amplified from genomic DNA using the immunoSEQ Assay, a bias-controlled multiplex PCR. The authors' pipeline ran thus. The number of nucleated cells in each sample was estimated from the amplification of reference gene primers within the assay. Sequence reads were collapsed and filtered to measure the absolute abundance of every unique TCRbeta CDR3 rearrangement. For each sample, productive Simpson clonality was calculated as the square root of Simpson's diversity index across productive rearrangements. TCRdb carries this immuneACCESS record with in-frame sequences only. Its versions omit some clonotypes, under half of them owing to an unresolved V gene in the studies checked, with the rest unexplained. V and J calls and clone size are as listed in that table; D and trimming were resolved from the DNA. Across this sample there are 250,000 or so clones, with roughly four fifths seen only once. The leading ten clones occupy approximately 4% of the sample.

Participants in the prospective study were aged roughly 18 to 90 years, lived in some 24 United States geographic areas, and enrolled through a virtual design. In the prospective study, participants were assigned to cohorts based on the clinical history participants reported in a screening survey and a study questionnaire. Exposed participants had been in contact with someone with a PCR-confirmed or clinician-diagnosed COVID-19 case within 2 weeks of study entry. Mobile phlebotomists in the prospective study collected whole blood, serum and a nasopharyngeal or oropharyngeal swab from every participant. Prospective study participants could optionally give additional blood draws and questionnaires over a roughly 2-month period. Blood samples from the prospective study were shipped frozen or at room temperature prior to DNA extraction.

The TCR sequence derives from a woman aged 40 to 55 who had been exposed to COVID-19. Recombination connected TRBV5-1 to TRBJ1-2, and TRBD1 aligns with 7 junction nucleotides. Sequenced: PBMCs or T cells enriched from blood (not recorded which). The DNA is TGCGCCAGCAGCCCAGGACAGGCGACCTATGGCTACACCTTC. This gives the protein CASSPGQATYGYTF.